This TCR beta chain stems from a study of technical replicates of blood from a few donors. V lost 1 base and J 4 bases, leaving 10 bases between the germline ends. The CDR3 contains 14 residues. Germline-derived CDR1 and CDR2 are SNHLY and FYNNEI. Only in-frame clones appear in the TCRdb table, and some are missing; sequencing was by immunoSEQ multiplex PCR. This sample has 85,000 to 100,000 clones; 95% occur once, and the top ten carry about 0.19%. The specimen sequenced was T cells isolated from PBMCs. The receptor was isolated from a human donor in good health. The chain has TRBV2 and TRBJ1-2, with D possibly being TRBD1 (6 bases). CDR3 DNA: TGTGCCAGCAGTGAAGGCAGGGGCGGCTATGGCTACACCTTC. As protein: CASSEGRGGYGYTF.